The rows below give T cell receptor beta chains drawn from one sample of a study of T-cell memory formation after mild COVID-19. TCRdb redid the calling of the 5' RACE reads with MiXCR, one entry per CDR3 protein. The sample records 250,000 to 400,000 distinct CDR3 sequences, roughly an eighth being singletons. The sequenced material came from PBMCs or a T cell subset sorted from them (not recorded which). Receptors were obtained from a man younger than 35 who had mild COVID-19 (a few samples of this study predate the infection). Cell type and time point are not known. Both conserved end residues are part of each CDR3. The D gene is left open where the match is weak. A row's size may be missing; if present it is once, few, many or a size class.

abundance: NA
len: 14
d_gene: NA
j_gene: TRBJ1-6
v_gene: TRBV4-3
CDR3aa: CASSQESELSPLHF
CDR3nt: TGCGCCAGCAGCCAAGAGTCGGAACTTTCACCCCTCCACTTT

abundance: NA
len: 16
d_gene: NA
j_gene: TRBJ2-5
v_gene: TRBV7-6
CDR3aa: CASSSLGGEVWETQYF
CDR3nt: TGTGCCAGCAGCTCCCTGGGGGGAGAGGTGTGGGAGACCCAGTACTTC

abundance: NA
len: 13
d_gene: NA
j_gene: TRBJ2-3
v_gene: TRBV7-2
CDR3aa: CASRRALTDTQYF
CDR3nt: TGTGCCAGCAGGAGGGCTCTCACAGATACGCAGTATTTT

abundance: few
len: 17
d_gene: TRBD1
j_gene: TRBJ1-5
v_gene: TRBV7-2
CDR3aa: CASSLRSGGLSNQPQHF
CDR3nt: TGTGCCAGCAGCTTGAGGTCAGGGGGCTTGAGCAATCAGCCCCAGCATTTT

abundance: NA
len: 15
d_gene: TRBD1
j_gene: TRBJ2-7
v_gene: TRBV7-9
CDR3aa: CASTSRDRGIYEQYF
CDR3nt: TGTGCCAGCACCTCCCGGGACAGGGGGATCTACGAGCAGTACTTC

abundance: many
len: 14
d_gene: NA
j_gene: TRBJ1-3
v_gene: TRBV18
CDR3aa: CASSPTGFGNTIYF
CDR3nt: TGTGCCAGCTCACCAACGGGATTTGGAAACACCATATATTTT

abundance: NA
len: 14
d_gene: TRBD1
j_gene: TRBJ2-1
v_gene: TRBV7-2
CDR3aa: CASSPGQVRNEQFF
CDR3nt: TGTGCCAGCAGCCCTGGACAGGTGCGCAATGAGCAGTTCTTC

abundance: few
len: 15
d_gene: TRBD2
j_gene: TRBJ2-2
v_gene: TRBV5-1
CDR3aa: CASRSRGVNTGELFF
CDR3nt: TGCGCCAGCAGATCCCGGGGGGTCAACACCGGGGAGCTGTTTTTT

abundance: few
len: 14
d_gene: NA
j_gene: TRBJ1-1
v_gene: TRBV5-1
CDR3aa: CASSQTPGNTEAFF
CDR3nt: TGCGCCAGCAGCCAAACCCCAGGGAACACTGAAGCTTTCTTT

abundance: NA
len: 14
d_gene: NA
j_gene: TRBJ2-4
v_gene: TRBV7-2
CDR3aa: CASSPGGSKNIQYF
CDR3nt: TGTGCCAGCAGCCCTGGGGGCAGCAAAAACATTCAGTACTTC

abundance: NA
len: 14
d_gene: NA
j_gene: TRBJ2-5
v_gene: TRBV12-3/TRBV12-4
CDR3aa: CASSSARLVETQYF
CDR3nt: TGTGCCAGCAGTTCGGCCCGGTTAGTGGAGACCCAGTACTTC

abundance: NA
len: 17
d_gene: NA
j_gene: TRBJ1-5
v_gene: TRBV14
CDR3aa: CASSQEAGEAANQPQHF
CDR3nt: TGTGCCAGCAGCCAAGAAGCAGGGGAGGCGGCCAATCAGCCCCAGCATTTT

abundance: once
len: 14
d_gene: TRBD1
j_gene: TRBJ2-1
v_gene: TRBV11-2
CDR3aa: CASSIRDRANEQFF
CDR3nt: TGTGCCAGCAGCATCCGGGACAGGGCGAATGAGCAGTTCTTC

abundance: few
len: 14
d_gene: NA
j_gene: TRBJ2-7
v_gene: TRBV7-9
CDR3aa: CASSFIGHLYEQYF
CDR3nt: TGTGCCAGCAGCTTCATAGGACACCTCTACGAGCAGTACTTC

abundance: NA
len: 15
d_gene: NA
j_gene: TRBJ1-2
v_gene: TRBV7-9
CDR3aa: CASSRRGPSYYGYTF
CDR3nt: TGTGCCAGCAGCCGTAGAGGGCCTTCCTACTATGGCTACACCTTC

abundance: many
len: 14
d_gene: NA
j_gene: TRBJ2-7
v_gene: TRBV7-2
CDR3aa: CASSLHGPSYEQYF
CDR3nt: TGTGCCAGCAGCCTGCACGGGCCCTCCTACGAGCAGTACTTC

abundance: few
len: 14
d_gene: NA
j_gene: TRBJ1-5
v_gene: TRBV12-3/TRBV12-4
CDR3aa: CASRQSQEDQPQHF
CDR3nt: TGTGCCAGCAGACAGTCGCAGGAAGATCAGCCCCAGCATTTT